A selection of T cell receptor beta chains follows, all from one sample in a study of blood T cell repertoires in COVID-19. The data were produced by immunoSEQ multiplex PCR, yet TCRdb's version contains in-frame clones alone and is incomplete. The sample has more than 200,000 clones; about nine tenths are singletons. The specimen was peripheral blood. The receptors were gathered from a man aged 50 to 60 with COVID-19, enrolled during active disease. Both conserved end residues are part of each CDR3. The D gene is left open where the match is weak. Clone sizes are given selectively: once, few, many, or a class where the clone is expanded.

>TRBV14|16|TRBJ1-5|few|TRBD1
CASSQVNDRENQPQHF
TGTGCCAGCAGCCAAGTTAATGACAGGGAGAATCAGCCCCAGCATTTT
>TRBV30|14|TRBJ1-5|once|-
CAWSRRLPNQPQHF
TGTGCCTGGAGTCGGAGGCTTCCTAATCAGCCCCAGCATTTT
>TRBV5-6|13|TRBJ1-2|few|-
CASSLQVNYGYTF
TGTGCCAGCAGCTTACAGGTTAACTATGGCTACACCTTC
>TRBV7-7|14|TRBJ2-1|few|TRBD2
CASSLLAGGNEQFF
TGTGCTAGCAGCTTACTAGCGGGAGGGAATGAGCAGTTCTTC
>TRBV10-3|16|TRBJ2-6|-|TRBD2
CAIRRSSGTGANVLTF
TGTGCCATCAGGAGGTCTAGCGGGACTGGGGCCAACGTCCTGACTTTC
>TRBV11-2|14|TRBJ2-3|-|-
CASSPPRRRDTQYF
TGTGCCAGCAGCCCCCCCCGCCGCCGGGATACGCAGTATTTT
>TRBV10-3|16|TRBJ2-5|-|TRBD2
CAISKGLAGAQETQYF
TGTGCCATCAGCAAGGGACTAGCGGGGGCACAAGAGACCCAGTACTTC
>TRBV7-3|15|TRBJ2-1|-|-
CASSSRGSQDNEQFF
TGTGCCAGCAGCTCAAGGGGGTCGCAGGACAATGAGCAGTTCTTC
>TRBV7-9|12|TRBJ1-3|-|TRBD1
CASSPQGDTIYF
TGTGCCAGCAGCCCGCAGGGGGACACCATATATTTT
>TRBV10-3|17|TRBJ2-2|-|TRBD2
CAISAGTSGGHTGELFF
TGTGCCATCAGCGCTGGGACTAGCGGGGGGCACACCGGGGAGCTGTTTTTT
>TRBV2|13|TRBJ2-5|-|-
CASRPGTLETQYF
TGTGCCAGCAGACCCGGGACTTTAGAGACCCAGTACTTC
>TRBV27|14|TRBJ1-6|-|TRBD1
CASSPGTGISPLHF
TGTGCCAGCAGTCCCGGGACAGGGATTTCACCCCTCCACTTT
>TRBV27|14|TRBJ1-2|-|-
CASSTDQGVYGYTF
TGTGCCAGCAGTACAGACCAGGGCGTCTATGGCTACACCTTC
>TRBV18|16|TRBJ1-3|-|TRBD1
CASSLRDRVTGNTIYF
TGTGCCAGCTCACTCCGGGACAGGGTCACTGGAAACACCATATATTTT
>TRBV4-1|15|TRBJ2-1|once|-
CASSPYRGGNNEQFF
TGCGCCAGCAGCCCCTACAGGGGAGGTAACAATGAGCAGTTCTTC
>TRBV19|17|TRBJ2-2|-|TRBD1
CASSIRRGRANTGELFF
TGTGCCAGTAGTATTCGCAGGGGGCGAGCGAACACCGGGGAGCTGTTTTTT
>TRBV5-1|16|TRBJ2-5|-|TRBD1
CASSWSPGQPQETQYF
TGCGCCAGCAGCTGGTCCCCGGGACAGCCACAAGAGACCCAGTACTTC
>TRBV5-4|15|TRBJ2-1|once|TRBD1
CASSLRQGAWNEQFF
TGTGCCAGCAGCCTAAGACAGGGGGCTTGGAATGAGCAGTTCTTC
>TRBV27|16|TRBJ1-5|-|TRBD1
CASSLPTGYSNQPQHF
TGTGCCAGCAGTTTACCGACAGGGTATAGCAATCAGCCCCAGCATTTT
>TRBV6-4|20|TRBJ2-7|few|-
CASSDSRARDRRDGAYEQYF
TGTGCCAGCAGTGACTCGAGAGCTCGCGACCGGCGGGATGGGGCCTACGAGCAGTACTTC
>TRBV2|12|TRBJ1-5|few|-
CASTGVNQPQHF
TGTGCCAGCACGGGAGTTAATCAGCCCCAGCATTTT
>TRBV5-5|16|TRBJ1-4|few|-
CASSFLKTATNEKLFF
TGTGCCAGCAGCTTCCTAAAGACAGCCACTAATGAAAAACTGTTTTTT
>TRBV6-2/TRBV6-3|17|TRBJ1-6|-|-
CASSYRERSSYNSPLHF
TGTGCCAGCAGTTACAGGGAGAGGAGCTCCTATAATTCACCCCTCCACTTT
>TRBV18|14|TRBJ1-2|-|-
CASSRSGDHYGYTF
TGTGCCAGCTCACGGTCGGGGGACCACTATGGCTACACCTTC
>TRBV5-6|13|TRBJ1-2|-|-
CASSPIRGTGYTF
TGTGCCAGCAGCCCCATTAGGGGTACGGGCTACACCTTC
>TRBV2|14|TRBJ1-1|-|TRBD1
CASNLQGPNTEAFF
TGTGCCAGCAACTTACAGGGGCCGAACACTGAAGCTTTCTTT
>TRBV7-9|19|TRBJ2-7|few|TRBD2
CASSLAPLAGDLSNYEQYF
TGTGCCAGCAGCTTAGCCCCACTAGCGGGAGACCTCTCTAACTACGAGCAGTACTTC
>TRBV7-8|16|TRBJ2-7|-|TRBD1
CASSIRRTGYSYEQYF
TGTGCCAGCAGCATCCGTCGGACAGGCTATTCCTACGAGCAGTACTTC
>TRBV28|13|TRBJ1-2|-|-
CASSWQGPGGYTF
TGTGCCAGCAGTTGGCAGGGGCCCGGTGGCTACACCTTC
>TRBV2|14|TRBJ2-1|-|-
CASTPVRGRNEQFF
TGTGCCAGCACCCCCGTCAGGGGACGGAATGAGCAGTTCTTC
>TRBV5-6|14|TRBJ1-2|-|-
CASSPRQENYGYTF
TGTGCCAGCAGCCCTCGACAGGAGAACTATGGCTACACCTTC
>TRBV19|16|TRBJ1-2|-|TRBD1
CASAPRWVDRGHGYTF
TGTGCCAGCGCCCCGAGGTGGGTCGACAGGGGCCATGGCTACACCTTC